The 10 T cell receptor beta chains given below trace back to one sample, sequenced in a study of response to subunit inactivated influenza vaccine. TCRdb recomputed calls from the RT-PCR reads with MiXCR, one row per CDR3 protein. The sample includes hundreds of thousands of distinct CDR3 sequences, roughly 13% of them seen just once. This specimen consisted of PBMCs from blood, obtained roughly 15 days before vaccination. The origin of the receptors is a man aged 45-65 years who received an inactivated influenza vaccine.

This clonotype has more than one count but fewer than ten. V gene TRBV5-1 combines with J gene TRBJ2-1; D ambiguous. V dropped 0 bases and J dropped 6 bases, with 13 bases sitting between them. The CDR3 is 15 amino acids. CDR1 and CDR2 (germline): SGHRS, YFSETQ. The CDR3 sequence is CASSLGPLPGNEQFF. The CDR3 nucleotides are TGCGCCAGCAGCTTGGGTCCTCTTCCGGGCAATGAGCAGTTCTTC. Filled out from reference TRBV5-1 and TRBJ2-1, the complete variable domain reads KAGVTQTPRYLIKTRGQQVTLSCSPISGHRSVSWYQQTPGQGLQFLFEYFSETQRNKGNFPGRFSGRQFSNSRSEMNVSTLELGDSALYLCASSLGPLPGNEQFFGPGTRLTVL.

In this sample, this clonotype turned up a few times. The V gene is TRBV6-2 or TRBV6-3, the J gene TRBJ1-2; D is possibly TRBD1 (6 bases). The germline gives CDR1 MNHEY, CDR2 SVGEGT. This CDR3 has 14 amino acids. Trimming took off 2 bases at V and 6 bases at J, with 13 bases between the two ends. CDR3 region: CASSYLQGRDGYTF. The CDR3 DNA reads as TGTGCCAGCAGTTACCTCCAGGGGAGGGATGGCTACACCTTC.

The V gene is TRBV20-1, the J gene TRBJ2-7; TRBD2 agrees at 11 bases. The CDR3 has 14 amino acids. CDR1 is DFQATT, CDR2 SNEGSKA, per germline (reference sequence). With 6 bases clipped from V and 9 bases from J, the junction kept 13 bases outside the gene matches. The CDR3 sequence is CSAVAGGPTAGQYF. In DNA, the CDR3 is TGCAGTGCCGTAGCGGGAGGGCCGACAGCGGGGCAGTACTTC.

There are a few counts of this clonotype. The chain combines TRBV7-8 with TRBJ1-5; TRBD1 matches 8 bases. The CDR3 runs to 15 residues. Trimming took 5 bases from V and 3 from J; bases not matched to a gene: 6. CDR1 and CDR2 (germline): SGHVS, FQNEAQ. This chain's CDR3 is CASSDDRGYNQPQHF. As DNA, the CDR3 is TGTGCCAGCAGCGACGACAGGGGATACAATCAGCCCCAGCATTTT.

This clonotype occurred a few times. The chain links TRBV5-1 to TRBJ2-1; D is undetermined. V was shortened by 5 bases and J by 8 bases, with 20 bases between the two germline ends. The CDR3 is 15 amino acids. The germline gives CDR1 SGHRS, CDR2 YFSETQ. The CDR3, as DNA: TGCGCCAGCAGTTCAGGCAGGACGGTGGACGATGAGCAGTTCTTC. Its protein product is CASSSGRTVDDEQFF.

J is TRBJ1-3 and V is TRBV7-2; D not resolved. CDR3 size: 14 residues. V gave up 8 bases and J gave up 3 bases, with 14 bases separating them. Germline-derived CDR1 and CDR2 are SGHTA and FQGNSA. The DNA for the CDR3 is TGTGCCAGCTCCCGCAGTGGTGATGGAAACACCATATATTTT. It translates to CASSRSGDGNTIYF.

V and J are TRBV11-2 and TRBJ2-2, with D perhaps matching TRBD1 or TRBD2 (5 bases each). CDR3 size: 18 residues. Trimming removed 3 bases at V and 3 bases at J, with 20 bases between. Germline CDR1 is SGHAT and CDR2 is FQNNGV. CDR3 loop: CASSFGVGGGRYTGELFF. CDR3 DNA sequence: TGTGCCAGCAGCTTCGGAGTTGGTGGGGGAAGGTACACCGGGGAGCTGTTTTTT.

V and J are TRBV6-2 or TRBV6-3 and TRBJ2-3; a possible D gene is TRBD1 (5 bases). Trimming pared 6 bases from V and 3 bases from J, leaving 19 bases between. CDR1 and CDR2 (germline): MNHEY, SVGEGT. The CDR3 sequence is 16 residues long. In DNA form, the CDR3 reads TGTGCCAGCAGACGCCTGACAGTCATCCTAACAGATACGCAGTATTTT. As protein: CASRRLTVILTDTQYF.

In nucleotides, the CDR3 is TGTGCCAGCACCGACAGGGCTAGGAGGCTGTTTTTT. It yields the protein CASTDRARRLFF. The rearrangement uses TRBV6-2 or TRBV6-3 and TRBJ2-2; 7 bases line up with TRBD1. CDR3 length: 12 residues. V lost 7 bases, J lost 13 bases, and 9 bases stayed unmatched. CDR1 and CDR2 from the germline V gene are MNHEY and SVGEGT.

This clonotype has more than one count but fewer than ten. This chain connects TRBV5-1 to TRBJ2-1; TRBD2 aligns across 8 bases. V lost 0 bases, J lost 7 bases, and 6 bases stayed unmatched. The CDR3 extends over 15 amino acids. Germline-derived CDR1 and CDR2 are SGHRS and YFSETQ. The CDR3, as DNA: TGCGCCAGCAGCTTGGCCGGGGGGGCGCGGAATGAGCAGTTCTTC. It codes for CASSLAGGARNEQFF.